The 28 T cell receptor beta chains below come from one sample, sequenced in a study of blood T cell repertoires in COVID-19 (dated by TCRdb to the early 2020s). Libraries were built with the immunoSEQ multiplex PCR assay. What TCRdb holds here is the immuneACCESS table cut down to in-frame rearrangements. Part of the clones is not present; checked against another copy, under half of the missing clones reflect an unresolved V gene, and the others are unexplained. The sample data list 130,000 to 150,000 clones, and about four fifths of these were observed just once. The biggest ten clones account for roughly 10% of the sample. Specimen: peripheral blood. These receptors all stem from a woman of 80 years or more in a cohort sampled during active or convalescent COVID-19.

V usage is TRBV6-5 and J usage is TRBJ1-3; 8 positions match TRBD1. Unmatched junction bases numbered 10, after V lost 6 bases and J lost 6 bases. Germline loops: CDR1 MNHEY, CDR2 SVGAGI. This CDR3 has 15 amino acids. The DNA for the CDR3 is TGTGCCAGCAGCATTCGCCAGGGGGCTGTAAACACCATATATTTT. It encodes CASSIRQGAVNTIYF.

The gene calls are TRBV5-1 and TRBJ1-1; the D gene is possibly TRBD1 (5 bases). CDR1 is SGHRS, CDR2 YFSETQ, per germline. The CDR3 extends over 14 amino acids. The V end was cut by 0 bases, the J end by 6 bases, with 12 bases between. The CDR3: CASSLAGRDSEAFF. The CDR3 bases are TGCGCCAGCAGCTTGGCCGGCAGGGACTCTGAAGCTTTCTTT.

J is TRBJ2-1 and V is TRBV4-2; weak D call: TRBD2 (6 bases). Trimming took 4 bases from V and 0 from J, leaving 10 bases between them. The length of the CDR3 is 15 residues. CDR1 LGHNA and CDR2 YNFKEQ come from the germline V gene. CDR3 loop: CASSPRGSSYNEQFF. In DNA form, the CDR3 reads TGTGCCAGCAGCCCGCGGGGAAGCTCCTACAATGAGCAGTTCTTC.

The chain couples TRBV7-2 to TRBJ1-2, with 8 nucleotides matching TRBD1. After removal of 1 base from V and 7 bases from J, the junction contained 8 bases not matched to a gene. Germline values: CDR1 SGHTA, CDR2 FQGNSA. The CDR3 is made up of 15 amino acids. CDR3 residues: CASSLVGQGARGYTF. Here the CDR3 DNA reads TGTGCCAGCAGCTTAGTCGGGCAGGGGGCGCGTGGCTACACCTTC. Together with reference TRBV7-2 and TRBJ1-2, the CDR3 gives the full variable domain: GAGVSQSPSNKVTEKGKDVELRCDPISGHTALYWYRQSLGQGLEFLIYFQGNSAPDKSGLPSDRFSAERTGGSVSTLTIQRTQQEDSAVYLCASSLVGQGARGYTFGSGTRLTVV.

The chain carries TRBV24-1 and TRBJ2-1; D possibly corresponds to TRBD2 (6 bases). Trimming cost V 4 bases and J 10 bases, with 19 bases left between them. The CDR3 length is 15 residues. The germline V gene has CDR1 KGHDR and CDR2 SFDVKD. This chain's CDR3 is CATSEDPTRSGEQFF. The CDR3 DNA sequence: TGTGCCACCAGTGAAGATCCCACCCGTAGCGGAGAGCAGTTCTTC.

This sequence joins TRBV2 and TRBJ2-2, with no clear D. CDR1 is SNHLY, CDR2 FYNNEI, per germline. V shed 6 bases and J shed 3 bases, with 8 bases lying between them. This CDR3 has 13 amino acids. The DNA for the CDR3 is TGTGCCAGCAGATTAGTCTACACCGGGGAGCTGTTTTTT. Translated, it gives CASRLVYTGELFF.

The gene calls are TRBV3-1 (or the pseudogene TRBV3-2) and TRBJ2-2; 9 bases align to TRBD2. After removal of 4 bases from V and 2 bases from J, the junction contained 8 bases not matched to a gene. This CDR3 is 17 amino acids long. In germline, CDR1 is LGHDT, CDR2 YNNKEL (reference sequence). The CDR3 DNA follows: TGTGCCAGCAGCCGTAAAAATAGCGGGGGAAACACCGGGGAGCTGTTTTTT. This translates into CASSRKNSGGNTGELFF.

The chain joins TRBV2 to TRBJ2-1, with a weak D call TRBD2 (7 bases). The CDR3 is 13 amino acids. Between the trimmed V and J ends, which lost 6 bases and 9 bases, there was a span of 15 bases. In germline, CDR1 is SNHLY, CDR2 FYNNEI. The CDR3 nucleotides read TGTGCCAGCAGAGGCTGGGGGGGCAGTGAGCAGTTCTTC. Its translation: CASRGWGGSEQFF.

The chain has TRBV5-5 and TRBJ1-6, with 8 nucleotides matching TRBD1. The J segment lost 7 bases and the V segment lost 2 bases, leaving 8 bases of the junction unmatched. The CDR3 runs to 16 residues. CDR1 and CDR2 from the germline V gene are SGHKS and YYEKEE (reference sequence). CDR3 DNA: TGTGCCAGCAGCTTCCATCGGGACAGGCGAAATTCACCCCTCCACTTT. Translating gives CASSFHRDRRNSPLHF.

V and J are TRBV7-9 and TRBJ2-3, with TRBD2 as a possible D gene (6 bases). CDR3 length: 14 residues. CDR1 SEHNR and CDR2 FQNEAQ come from the germline V gene (reference sequence). Trimming stripped 10 bases from V and 3 bases from J, with 17 bases between. The CDR3: CATRRREPTDTQYF. Written as DNA, the CDR3 is TGTGCCACACGCCGGAGGGAGCCAACAGATACGCAGTATTTT.

The J gene is TRBJ2-2, the V gene TRBV2, with a possible D match to TRBD2 (6 bases). The V end was cut by 3 bases, the J end by 6 bases, with 14 bases between. Germline CDR1 reads SNHLY; CDR2 reads FYNNEI. The length of the CDR3 is 15 residues. DNA of the CDR3: TGTGCCAGCAGTGATTTAGGTGGGGGGTCCGGGGAGCTGTTTTTT. Protein sequence: CASSDLGGGSGELFF.

This clone was seen a few times. V and J are TRBV7-2 and TRBJ1-1; no firm D call. V shed 1 base and J shed 0 bases, with 6 bases lying between them. Germline CDR1 is SGHTA and CDR2 is FQGNSA. The CDR3 is 14 amino acids. As DNA, the CDR3 is TGTGCCAGCAGCTTAGTAGTCCTGAACACTGAAGCTTTCTTT. This codes for CASSLVVLNTEAFF.

This clone was counted a few times. The chain joins TRBV4-1 to TRBJ2-1, with D possibly being TRBD1 (5 bases). The CDR3 consists of 17 residues. Germline V gives CDR1 MGHRA, CDR2 YSYEKL. The V and J ends lost 3 bases and 3 bases respectively, with 18 bases between them. This CDR3 is CASSQIMSQGFYNEQFF. The CDR3 coding sequence is TGCGCCAGCAGCCAGATAATGAGTCAGGGTTTCTACAATGAGCAGTTCTTC.

The chain recombines TRBV6-2 or TRBV6-3 with TRBJ2-3; the match to TRBD2 covers 10 bases. Losses at the gene ends were 4 bases for V and 6 bases for J; bases not matched to a gene: 7. Germline-derived CDR1 and CDR2 are MNHEY and SVGEGT. This CDR3 comprises 15 residues. CDR3 loop: CASSSYLAGVDTQYF. CDR3 DNA: TGTGCCAGCAGTTCCTACCTAGCGGGGGTGGATACGCAGTATTTT.

The V and J genes are TRBV6-6 and TRBJ1-2; tentative D call: TRBD1 (6 bases). The length of the CDR3 is 13 residues. The V and J ends lost 0 bases and 7 bases respectively, with 9 bases between them. Germline CDR1 reads MNHNY; CDR2 reads SVGAGI (reference sequence). The chain's CDR3 is CASSYSGARGYTF. The CDR3 coding sequence is TGTGCCAGCAGTTACTCGGGGGCCCGTGGCTACACCTTC.

The rearrangement uses TRBV5-6 and TRBJ2-5; TRBD2 matches 11 bases. The germline gives CDR1 SGHDT, CDR2 YYEEEE. The CDR3 totals 16 residues. V trimming: 1 base; J trimming: 2 bases; junction bases outside the gene matches: 4. The DNA for the CDR3 is TGTGCCAGCAGCTTGTTAGCGGGGGGGGTTCAAGAGACCCAGTACTTC. It encodes CASSLLAGGVQETQYF.

This chain joins TRBV3-1 (or the pseudogene TRBV3-2) and TRBJ2-1, with 11 bases identical to TRBD2. V dropped 3 bases and J dropped 12; count of bases not matched to a gene: 13. Germline V gene lookup returns CDR1 LGHDT and CDR2 YNNKEL (reference sequence). The CDR3 runs 16 residues. CDR3 protein: CASSQPPSGGQEGQFF. The CDR3 DNA is TGTGCCAGCAGCCAGCCCCCTAGCGGGGGGCAGGAAGGGCAGTTCTTC.

Written as DNA, the CDR3 is TGTGCCATCAGTGAGGGACAGATAAACTATGGCTACACCTTC. Translated: CAISEGQINYGYTF. The chain carries TRBV10-3 and TRBJ1-2, with D possibly matching TRBD1 (6 bases). The CDR3 totals 14 residues. Per germline, CDR1 ENHRY and CDR2 SYGVKD. Trimming shortened V by 2 bases and J by 2 bases, and 9 bases separated the two germline ends.

The rearrangement uses TRBV3-1 (or the pseudogene TRBV3-2) and TRBJ2-1, with TRBD1 matching over 9 bases. V lost 4 bases, J lost 10 bases, and 5 bases stayed unmatched. The V gene's germline CDR1 is LGHDT and CDR2 YNNKEL (reference sequence). There are 13 residues in the CDR3. CDR3 residues: CASSPLTGGEQFF. Written as DNA, the CDR3 is TGTGCCAGCAGCCCGTTAACAGGGGGCGAGCAGTTCTTC.

The J gene is TRBJ1-2, the V gene TRBV2; 7 bases match TRBD1. J gave up 4 bases and V 6 bases, and 5 bases lay outside the gene matches. Germline CDR1 reads SNHLY; CDR2 reads FYNNEI. The CDR3 has 13 amino acids. The CDR3 sequence is CASRPGQTYGYTF. CDR3 nucleotides: TGTGCCAGCAGGCCGGGACAGACCTATGGCTACACCTTC.

The J gene is TRBJ1-6, the V gene TRBV3-1 (or the pseudogene TRBV3-2); maybe TRBD1 (5 bases). Germline V gene data show CDR1 as LGHDT and CDR2 as YNNKEL (reference sequence). V was pared by 3 bases and J by 4 bases, with 10 bases between. The CDR3 spans 15 residues. This chain's CDR3 is CASSHRDRYNSPLHF. CDR3 coding DNA: TGTGCCAGCAGCCATAGAGACAGATATAATTCACCCCTCCACTTT.

The chain uses TRBV5-4 and TRBJ1-1; 7 nucleotides line up with TRBD1. The CDR3 has 15 amino acids. Germline V gives CDR1 SGHNT, CDR2 YYREEE (reference sequence). V lost 0 bases and J lost 3; bases outside the gene matches: 5. The CDR3 protein is CASSLAPGTDTEAFF. The DNA of the CDR3 is TGTGCCAGCAGCTTGGCCCCCGGGACAGACACTGAAGCTTTCTTT.

The V call is TRBV20-1, the J call TRBJ2-3; D might be TRBD2 (6 bases). V lost 3 bases to trimming and J lost 2 bases, with 12 bases between them. CDR3 length: 14 residues. Looked up from germline, CDR1 is DFQATT and CDR2 is SNEGSKA (reference sequence). The chain's CDR3 is CSASFGGSTDTQYF. The CDR3 bases are TGCAGTGCTAGTTTTGGGGGGTCCACAGATACGCAGTATTTT.

The V call is TRBV6-5, the J call TRBJ2-2; D might be TRBD2 (5 bases). CDR1 and CDR2 from the germline V gene are MNHEY and SVGAGI. CDR3 length equals 15 residues. The ends were cut back, 8 bases at V and 7 bases at J, with 20 bases in the middle. The CDR3 DNA sequence: TGTGCCAGCGAAAAACCAGGAGGTGGTATCGGGGAGCTGTTTTTT. Encoded protein: CASEKPGGGIGELFF.

The rearrangement joins TRBV6-1 to TRBJ2-2; D is unclear. The V and J ends lost 3 bases and 4 bases respectively, with 3 bases between them. The CDR3 sequence is 12 residues long. Looked up from germline, CDR1 is MNHNS and CDR2 is SASEGT. The CDR3: CASSDRTGELFF. CDR3 sequence (DNA): TGTGCCAGCAGTGACCGCACCGGGGAGCTGTTTTTT.

The chain uses TRBV18 and TRBJ2-1; the match to TRBD2 covers 8 bases. Germline V gene sequence: CDR1 KGHSH, CDR2 LQKENI. Trimming took 5 bases from V and 0 from J; bases not matched to a gene: 6. The CDR3 runs 16 residues. The CDR3 loop reads CASSSTGLDSYNEQFF. The CDR3 DNA sequence: TGTGCCAGCTCAAGTACGGGACTAGACTCCTACAATGAGCAGTTCTTC.

The rearrangement joins TRBV5-1 to TRBJ2-3; the D gene is possibly TRBD2 (6 bases). Trimming left V 3 bases short and J 0 bases short, with 14 bases between. The CDR3 extends over 16 amino acids. Germline V gene sequence: CDR1 SGHRS, CDR2 YFSETQ. The CDR3 sequence: CASSYGIGTSTDTQYF. The CDR3 coding sequence is TGCGCCAGCAGCTATGGAATTGGGACTAGCACAGATACGCAGTATTTT. Full variable domain (outside the CDR3, taken from reference TRBV5-1 and TRBJ2-3): KAGVTQTPRYLIKTRGQQVTLSCSPISGHRSVSWYQQTPGQGLQFLFEYFSETQRNKGNFPGRFSGRQFSNSRSEMNVSTLELGDSALYLCASSYGIGTSTDTQYFGPGTRLTVL.

This rearrangement joins TRBV13 to TRBJ2-5; TRBD2 is a possible D gene (6 bases). V was clipped by 4 bases and J by 0 bases, with 9 bases between them. Germline CDR1 reads PRHDT; CDR2 reads FYEKMQ (reference sequence). The CDR3 sequence is 14 residues long. The CDR3 loop is CASSSRGYQETQYF. The CDR3 DNA is TGTGCCAGCAGCTCCCGGGGGTACCAAGAGACCCAGTACTTC. The full variable domain, in which reference TRBV13 and TRBJ2-5 provide the parts outside the CDR3, is AAGVIQSPRHLIKEKRETATLKCYPIPRHDTVYWYQQGPGQDPQFLISFYEKMQSDKGSIPDRFSAQQFSDYHSELNMSSLELGDSALYFCASSSRGYQETQYFGPGTRLLVL.